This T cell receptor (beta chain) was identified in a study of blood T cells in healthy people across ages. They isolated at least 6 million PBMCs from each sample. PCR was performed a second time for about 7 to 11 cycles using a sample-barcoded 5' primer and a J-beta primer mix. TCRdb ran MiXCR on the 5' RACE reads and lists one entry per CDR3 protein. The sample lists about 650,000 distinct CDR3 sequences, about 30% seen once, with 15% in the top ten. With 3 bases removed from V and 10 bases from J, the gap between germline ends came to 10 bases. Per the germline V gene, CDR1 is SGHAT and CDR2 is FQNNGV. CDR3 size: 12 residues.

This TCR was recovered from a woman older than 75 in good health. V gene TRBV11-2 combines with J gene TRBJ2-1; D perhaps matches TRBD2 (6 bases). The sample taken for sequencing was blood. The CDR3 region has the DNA TGTGCCAGCAGCTTCGCCGGACTAGAGCAGTTCTTC. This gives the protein CASSFAGLEQFF.